This entry concerns a single T cell receptor beta chain. What it binds is unknown. There are 16 residues in the CDR3. The J segment lost 4 bases and the V segment lost 0 bases, leaving 6 bases of the junction unmatched. Looked up from germline, CDR1 is MRHNA and CDR2 is SNTAGT. The protocol was immunoSEQ multiplex PCR, while the TCRdb copy is restricted to in-frame clones and leaves out a portion. The data hold about 220,000 clones, with 65% to 85% observed a single time. This sample was included in a study of cytomegalovirus exposure and HLA in healthy donors. In the study overall: Later, an analysis reported that the 120 or so validation repertoires had used the same platform as the 666 first-cohort repertoires.

The study, taken as a whole, reports: A classifier reportedly called cytomegalovirus status with high sensitivity and specificity. It was 150 to 200 TCR beta chains that were listed as cytomegalovirus-associated.

The clonotype originates from a woman in her 30s in good health and CMV-seropositive. This sequence joins TRBV6-4 and TRBJ2-1; 7 bases fit TRBD2. What was sequenced was PBMCs. The CDR3 sequence: CASSDSAGELYNEQFF. The CDR3, as DNA: TGTGCCAGCAGTGACTCCGCGGGAGAGCTTTACAATGAGCAGTTCTTC.